This TCR beta chain was identified during a study of T cell changes during pregnancy in multiple sclerosis. The CDR3 loop spans 19 amino acids. Germline lookup yields CDR1 LNHNV and CDR2 YYDKDF (reference sequence). V was pared by 2 bases and J by 0 bases, with 7 bases of the junction left unmatched. Method: immunoSEQ multiplex PCR; TCRdb's copy keeps in-frame clones and lacks some. The sample records about 18,000 clones, 88% being singletons. The sample was CD4+ T cells from peripheral blood mononuclear cells, taken in the first trimester of pregnancy. The TCR sequence derives from a female donor in good health, enrolled as a control in a pregnancy study. The chain is built from TRBV15 and TRBJ2-1, with 13 bases aligning to TRBD2. The CDR3 is CATSRQGLAGTTSYNEQFF. In DNA form, the CDR3 reads TGTGCCACCAGCAGACAGGGACTAGCGGGAACAACCTCCTACAATGAGCAGTTCTTC.